This is a list of T cell receptor beta chains from one sample in a study of T cell repertoires in cytomegalovirus infection. Via MiXCR, TCRdb re-called the reads, giving one row per CDR3 protein. The sample includes a few hundred thousand distinct CDR3 sequences, 25% of them seen just once. The antigens these receptors bind are not known. Sequencing was performed on cultured PBMCs, taken from culture after CMV antigen stimulation. All receptors derive from a human donor in good health (CMV status not recorded). Some clones in this sample may be carry-over from other donors' samples. The CDR3 runs from the conserved cysteine through the conserved F or W. D genes are given only for firm matches. For some rows the clone size is stated as once, few or many, or as a class when expanded; others skip it.

j_call | d_call | v_call | cdr3_length | clone_size | cdr3_aa | cdr3_nt
TRBJ2-3 | TRBD2 | TRBV27 | 16 | few | CASSLMGTTIADTQYF | TGTGCCAGCAGCCTAATGGGGACTACCATTGCAGATACGCAGTATTTT
TRBJ1-3 | NA | TRBV7-2 | 16 | few | CASSADWAYSGNTIYF | TGTGCCAGCAGCGCAGACTGGGCCTACTCTGGAAACACCATATATTTT
TRBJ2-1 | NA | TRBV18 | 15 | few | CASSPSVVPYNEQFF | TGTGCCAGCTCACCCTCAGTTGTCCCCTACAATGAGCAGTTCTTC
TRBJ1-2 | NA | TRBV7-2 | 20 | many | CASSLQFIGVGLALNYGYTF | TGTGCCAGCAGCTTACAATTTATAGGGGTGGGGCTCGCGCTTAACTATGGCTACACCTTC
TRBJ2-2 | TRBD1 | TRBV4-3 | 15 | NA | CASSQGQENTGELFF | TGCGCCAGCAGCCAGGGACAGGAGAACACCGGGGAGCTGTTTTTT
TRBJ1-5 | NA | TRBV7-8 | 18 | NA | CASSLAFGSLYSNQPQHF | TGTGCCAGCAGCTTAGCCTTCGGGTCCCTCTATAGCAATCAGCCCCAGCATTTT
TRBJ2-7 | TRBD2 | TRBV7-2 | 15 | many | CASSQRGISTYEQYF | TGTGCCAGCAGCCAGCGGGGGATATCCACCTACGAGCAGTACTTC
TRBJ2-5 | NA | TRBV4-1 | 17 | NA | CASSQDLGTLRWETQYF | TGCGCCAGCAGCCAAGATTTGGGGACCCTGCGGTGGGAGACCCAGTACTTC
TRBJ2-1 | NA | TRBV7-2 | 14 | many | CASSLVGQGNEQFF | TGTGCCAGCAGCTTAGTGGGGCAGGGTAATGAGCAGTTCTTC
TRBJ2-2 | NA | TRBV7-8 | 14 | NA | CASSTGLPGGELFF | TGTGCCAGCAGCACGGGACTCCCAGGCGGGGAGCTGTTTTTT
TRBJ1-2 | TRBD1 | TRBV6-2/TRBV6-3 | 14 | NA | CASAPTGEVYGYTF | TGTGCCAGCGCACCGACAGGGGAGGTCTATGGCTACACCTTC
TRBJ1-4 | NA | TRBV14 | 14 | NA | CASSQESGYEKLFF | TGTGCCAGCAGCCAAGAGTCGGGGTACGAAAAACTGTTTTTT
TRBJ2-4 | TRBD2 | TRBV11-2 | 15 | many | CASSLGGTSGNIQYF | TGTGCCAGCAGCTTAGGAGGCACTAGCGGTAACATTCAGTACTTC
TRBJ2-7 | NA | TRBV20-1 | 15 | few | CSGAMERASSYEQYF | TGCAGTGGCGCGATGGAGCGCGCTAGCTCCTACGAGCAGTACTTC
TRBJ1-2 | NA | TRBV30 | 12 | NA | CAWSHTSDGYTF | TGTGCCTGGAGTCATACAAGTGATGGCTACACCTTC
TRBJ2-3 | TRBD2 | TRBV15 | 18 | once | CATSRDYGTSGGTDTQYF | TGTGCCACCAGCAGAGATTACGGGACTAGCGGGGGCACAGATACGCAGTATTTT
TRBJ2-1 | TRBD1 | TRBV6-5 | 13 | NA | CASRGAGGDEQFF | TGTGCCAGCAGAGGCGCAGGGGGAGATGAGCAGTTCTTC
TRBJ1-6 | NA | TRBV20-1 | 14 | NA | CSARAGSYNSPLHF | TGCAGTGCTAGAGCGGGCTCCTATAATTCACCCCTCCACTTT
TRBJ2-1 | NA | TRBV27 | 13 | NA | CASSFLRDTEQFF | TGTGCCAGCAGTTTTTTGCGGGACACTGAGCAGTTCTTC
TRBJ1-4 | NA | TRBV7-2 | 15 | many | CASSLRYGNNEKLFF | TGTGCCAGCAGCTTACGTTACGGGAATAATGAAAAACTGTTTTTT
TRBJ2-7 | TRBD2 | TRBV7-2 | 14 | many | CASSLVSGSPEQYF | TGTGCCAGCAGCTTAGTGAGCGGGAGCCCCGAGCAGTACTTC
TRBJ2-5 | TRBD2 | TRBV29-1 | 14 | NA | CSVSLAGPGETQYF | TGCAGCGTTTCGTTAGCGGGACCGGGGGAGACCCAGTACTTC
TRBJ1-1 | NA | TRBV7-8 | 14 | NA | CASSLLGLGTEAFF | TGTGCCAGCAGCCTCCTGGGTTTGGGCACTGAAGCTTTCTTT
TRBJ2-3 | NA | TRBV28 | 16 | NA | CASSSSSLGAGDTQYF | TGTGCCAGCAGTTCCTCCTCCCTTGGAGCAGGGGATACGCAGTATTTT
TRBJ2-1 | NA | TRBV4-3 | 15 | few | CASSQARLAYNEQFF | TGCGCCAGCAGCCAAGCAAGACTAGCCTACAATGAGCAGTTCTTC
TRBJ1-5 | NA | TRBV20-1 | 14 | NA | CSARPSQSSQPQHF | TGCAGTGCTCGGCCGAGTCAATCCAGTCAGCCCCAGCATTTT